This record concerns one T cell receptor (beta chain) sequence. The antigen is not known. The entry originates in a study of cytomegalovirus exposure and HLA in healthy donors. Regarding the study as a whole: TRBV6-2, TRBV6-3 and other indistinguishable V segments were excluded. Prediction of most subjects' HLA-A and HLA-B alleles by TCR beta sequences was reportedly accurate. In a later analysis, a genetic analysis reported fewer productive-TCR N-insertions in an Asian-associated ancestry cluster than the cohort average. The listing of fewer than 200 TCR beta chains classed them as cytomegalovirus-associated.

This PCR relied on a set of 60 Vbeta primers and 13 Jbeta primers. Only in-frame clones appear in the TCRdb table, and some are missing; sequencing was by immunoSEQ multiplex PCR. The sample has 250,000 to 300,000 clones; 84% are singletons. Unmatched junction bases numbered 9, after V lost 4 bases and J lost 5 bases. Germline CDR1 LNHNV, CDR2 YYDKDF (reference sequence). CDR3 length: 17 amino acids. The sequence came from a woman aged 40 to 50 in good health and CMV-seropositive. V gene TRBV15 combines with J gene TRBJ2-2; TRBD1 matches at 11 bases. Sequences were obtained from PBMCs. CDR3 sequence: CATSILPGTGGTGELFF. The CDR3, as DNA: TGTGCCACCAGCATCCTTCCTGGGACAGGGGGGACCGGGGAGCTGTTTTTT.